This TCR beta chain stems from a study of cytomegalovirus exposure and HLA in healthy donors (TCRdb year 2017). In terms of the full investigation: An earlier analysis of roughly 630 of the donors reported about 290 Gb of sequence data and some 120 million unique TCR beta sequences from 150 million to 200 million T cells. An early release that covered about 600 HLA-typed donors contained about 300 gigabases of sequencing data and tens of millions of unique TCR sequences. Of the roughly 400 genotyped donors, about 80% fell in the genetic ancestry cluster associated with self-reported Caucasian donors. The study aimed to test whether signatures of past pathogen exposure could be identified by cataloging public T cell receptors. The study used immunosequencing to profile the T cell repertoires of around 600 subjects and linked those repertoires to cytomegalovirus serostatus. Along with the approximately 670-subject first cohort, a separate validation cohort of over a hundred different subjects was used. To predict cytomegalovirus infection status, the study combined high-throughput TCR immunosequencing, statistical association of individual TCRs with disease status, and machine learning. To study patterns of TCR occurrence, a later analysis re-analyzed previously published TCR beta repertoires from hundreds of donors and added high-resolution HLA genotyping. In the later analysis, no new phenotypic data were used to find candidate immune exposures; instead, reliance was placed on TCR beta sequences and their occurrence across donors. In an earlier analysis of 500 to 650 of the donors, high-throughput TCR beta sequencing was used to judge whether each TCR beta V gene segment behaved as functional or pseudogenic. Donor age, sex, ethnicity and CMV serostatus were collected together with the repertoire data. A later genetic analysis used genome-wide SNP genotypes for 398 of the 666 donors, treating that subset as a discovery cohort. Every discovery cohort repertoire had been produced on one sequencing platform. Class I and class II HLA loci were covered by the typing at four-digit resolution. Typing coverage varied by locus: about 620-630 donors for A, B, C, DRB1 and DQB1; 522 for DQA1; over 600 for DPA1; roughly 470 for DPB1. About five DR-DQ haplotypes were handled as single units for association and clustering because linkage in the cohort was strong. Among about 410 genotyped donors of the cohort, an average of approximately 240,000 unique TCR beta nucleotide sequences was sequenced per donor, of which approximately 18% were non-productive.

The cohort consisted of hundreds of healthy bone marrow donors. All cohort members were sampled while nominally healthy, although unrecorded immune exposures were likely present. Of the approximately 670 cohort members, about 290 had a positive CMV serostatus and about 350 had a negative one, while no CMV serostatus was recorded for the donor. Every donor gave a peripheral blood sample, and the peripheral blood mononuclear cells from that sample were used for TCR beta sequencing. The Qiagen DNeasy Blood Extraction Kit was used to extract genomic DNA from the blood cell samples. The library was obtained by the immunoSEQ multiplex PCR assay. For the multiplex PCR, a mixture combining 60 forward primers for TCR Vbeta segments and 13 reverse primers for TCR Jbeta segments was used. A multiplex PCR assay on genomic DNA amplified the CDR3 region of rearranged TCR beta genes. The Illumina HiSeq System was used to sequence the amplified TCR beta libraries as 87-base-pair reads. The original pipeline was this. A later analysis counted approximately 76 million unique TCR beta chains across the 690 or so repertoires, and 10 million to 11 million of these chains were shared by at least two donors. To remove PCR and sequencing errors, raw reads were error-corrected and collapsed into unique sequences using a nearest-neighbor algorithm that merged closely related sequences. To assign V, D and J gene segments, CDR3 sequences were aligned to IMGT reference sequences. For a sequence to be retained, at least a six-nucleotide match to both a V gene segment and a J gene segment was required. Rearrangements were classified as productive when the CDR3 lacked stop codons and remained in frame with V and J, and all other rearrangements were classified as non-productive. CDR3 was defined according to IMGT convention as the region running from the second conserved V-encoded cysteine to the conserved J-encoded phenylalanine. The earlier analysis of 450 to 750 of the donors excluded any sequence lacking an unambiguous match to a single V gene segment. An earlier analysis of fewer than 750 of the donors called V segments functional above 56.7% productive rearrangements and segregating when the between-donor standard deviation exceeded 5%. A statistical classification framework was built for diagnosing cytomegalovirus status from the catalog of TCR beta chain sequences. In a later analysis, TCR nucleotide sequences were compared against IMGT/GENE-DB human TR gene sequences so that V and J genes could be assigned. A later analysis assigned CDR3 sequences and most-parsimonious VDJ recombination scenarios with the TCRdist pipeline. A later analysis defined each TCR beta chain by its CDR3 amino acid sequence plus V-gene family, and excluded reads lacking a unique V-gene family. To address suspected cross-contamination and a sequencing artifact, a later analysis removed roughly 640 highly shared, low-generation-probability nucleotide sequences. In a later analysis, a clonal expansion index was calculated for each public chain from normalized within-repertoire ranks of inferred template counts. Generation probabilities in a later analysis came from a VDJ recombination model fitted to out-of-frame rearrangements, and those results were checked against IGoR. A later analysis scored TCR-TCR, TCR-HLA and TCR-CMV co-occurrence with hypergeometric tests, applying a repertoire-size bias correction to TCR pairs. A later analysis estimated false discovery rates by permuting HLA or CMV assignments 20 times. In a later analysis, co-occurring TCRs were grouped using DBSCAN, with TCRdist sequence similarity added in when clustering inside HLA-allele-positive subsets. Co-occurrence clustering excluded repertoires with fewer than 30,000 or more than 120,000 public chains, plus five with anomalous nucleotide sharing. TCRdb carries this immuneACCESS record with in-frame sequences only. Its versions omit some clonotypes, under half of them owing to an unresolved V gene in the studies checked, with the rest unexplained. V, J and clone size were drawn from that table, and D and trimming were deduced from the DNA. The sample table contains just over 95,000 clones; only one count was recorded for more than 75% of them. The ten top clones hold roughly 8.4% of the sample.

The paper as a whole reports these results and caveats: Because HLA typing was missing for some donors at each locus, association tests included only the typed subset. Roughly uniform sequencing depth across donors was assumed in presence/absence analyses, although this assumption may not hold. In a later analysis, the rate of TCR association differed among HLA loci, with DRB1 alleles having the most associated TCRs and HLA-C alleles having the fewest. A few of the identified cytomegalovirus-associated TCR beta chains were confirmed in vitro to be specific for cytomegalovirus antigens. In a later genetic analysis, a missense DCLRE1C variant was associated with V-gene and J-gene trimming of TCR beta chains, and the association was replicated in an independent cohort. Because the 87-base-pair reads could not distinguish some IMGT-functional V segments, including TRBV6-2 and TRBV6-3, those segments were excluded. While some public TCRs were present in many individuals, most TCR sequences turned up only very rarely across donors. According to the authors, the approach could potentially be generalized to other disease states and immunological phenotypes. A group of highly shared sequence variants was considered likely to be a technical artifact of the sequencing pipeline. A further reported finding was that TCR beta sequences accurately predicted the HLA-A and HLA-B alleles for most subjects in the first cohort. In a later analysis, some 18,000 TCR beta sequences were associated with specific HLA alleles at a false discovery rate of 0.05. A later genetic analysis reported fewer N-insertions in productive TCRs among donors in an Asian-associated ancestry cluster than the approximately 700-donor mean. When HLA alleles, especially DR and DQ, strongly co-occurred, attributing TCR associations to individual alleles was difficult. The study listed 164 TCR beta chains as associated with cytomegalovirus. Several of the top co-occurrence clusters appeared to be linked to parvovirus B19, influenza, CMV and Epstein-Barr virus, according to a later analysis. Compared with equally common non-associated chains, HLA-associated TCR beta chains in a later analysis were more clonally expanded and had lower generation probabilities. In this cohort, only TCR beta chains were sequenced, and detectable features were limited by the absence of alpha or paired-chain data. Because counts were too low, roughly 16 rarely observed V segments, including chromosome 9 orphons, were excluded from the earlier analysis of around 640 of the donors. According to a later analysis, most CMV-associated TCR beta chains appeared to be HLA-restricted, and the HLA associations seemed to be driven largely by CMV exposure. Correlated functional status among segregating V segments might be attributable to linkage disequilibrium, but an unknown experimental factor could not be ruled out. CMV serostatus was the only immune exposure information available for the cohort. In an earlier analysis of some 540 of the donors, most TCR beta V segments appeared in productive rearrangements about 90% or about 30% of the time, broadly matching IMGT annotations. Cytomegalovirus status was reported to be diagnosed by the classifier with high specificity and sensitivity in both the original and validation cohorts.

Including cysteine and phenylalanine, the CDR3 has 18 amino acids. Only the CDR3 DNA is retained, 54 bases long and in frame from the first base. CDR1 and CDR2 (SGHDT, YYEEEE) derive from the germline V gene. Notes on this clone: Its recognized antigen is unknown. The junction does not match germline at one end; this may be a read error.

Sequences were obtained from PBMCs. This TCR derives from a human donor in good health. Recombination joined TRBV5-6 with TRBJ2-7, and 8 junctional nucleotides match TRBD2. The CDR3 protein: CASSLEFAGGHQSYEQCF. The DNA is TGTGCCAGCAGCTTGGAATTCGCGGGGGGACACCAATCCTACGAGCAGTGCTTC.